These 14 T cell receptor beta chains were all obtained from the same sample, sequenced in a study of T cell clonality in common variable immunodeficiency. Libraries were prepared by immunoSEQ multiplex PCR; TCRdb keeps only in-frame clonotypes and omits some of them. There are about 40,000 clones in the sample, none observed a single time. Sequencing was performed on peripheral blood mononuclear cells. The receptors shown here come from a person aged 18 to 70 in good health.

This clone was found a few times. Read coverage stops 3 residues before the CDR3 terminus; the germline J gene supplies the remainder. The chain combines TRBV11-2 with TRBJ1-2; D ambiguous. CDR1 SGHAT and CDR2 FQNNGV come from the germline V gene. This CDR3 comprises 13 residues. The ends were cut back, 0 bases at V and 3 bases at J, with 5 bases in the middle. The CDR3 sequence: CASSLDHYYGYTF. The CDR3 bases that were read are TGTGCCAGCAGCTTAGATCATTACTATGGC. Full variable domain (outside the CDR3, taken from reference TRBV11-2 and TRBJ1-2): EAGVAQSPRYKIIEKRQSVAFWCNPISGHATLYWYQQILGQGPKLLIQFQNNGVVDDSQLPKDRFSAERLKGVDSTLKIQPAKLEDSAVYLCASSLDHYYGYTFGSGTRLTVV.

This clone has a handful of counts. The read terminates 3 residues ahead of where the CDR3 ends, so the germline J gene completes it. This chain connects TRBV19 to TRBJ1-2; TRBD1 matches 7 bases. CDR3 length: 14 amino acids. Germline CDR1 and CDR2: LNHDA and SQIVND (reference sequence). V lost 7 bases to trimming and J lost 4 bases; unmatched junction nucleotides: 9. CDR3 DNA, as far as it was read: TGTGCCAGTATCAAGACAGGGAAGGCCTATGGC. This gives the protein CASIKTGKAYG. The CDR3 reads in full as CASIKTGKAYGYTF.

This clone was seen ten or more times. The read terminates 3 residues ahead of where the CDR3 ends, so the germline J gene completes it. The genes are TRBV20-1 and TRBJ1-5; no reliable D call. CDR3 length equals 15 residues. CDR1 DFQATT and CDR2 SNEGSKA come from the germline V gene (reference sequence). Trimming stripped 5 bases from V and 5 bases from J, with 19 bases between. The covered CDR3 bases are TGCAGTGCTTCTCCCATCCACAGCCCCGATCAGCCC. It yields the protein CSASPIHSPDQP. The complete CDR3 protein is CSASPIHSPDQPQHF.

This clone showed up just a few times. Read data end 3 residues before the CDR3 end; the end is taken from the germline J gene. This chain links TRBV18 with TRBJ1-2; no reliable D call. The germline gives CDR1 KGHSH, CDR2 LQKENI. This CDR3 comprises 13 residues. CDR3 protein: CASSPTSGYDYTF. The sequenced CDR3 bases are TGTGCCAGCTCACCGACTAGCGGTTACGAC.

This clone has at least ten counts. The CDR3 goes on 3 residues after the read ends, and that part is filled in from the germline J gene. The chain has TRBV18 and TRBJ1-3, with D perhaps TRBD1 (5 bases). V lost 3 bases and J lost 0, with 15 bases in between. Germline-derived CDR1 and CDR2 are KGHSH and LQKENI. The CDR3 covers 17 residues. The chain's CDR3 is CASSPRQHLSSGNTIYF. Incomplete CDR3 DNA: TGTGCCAGCTCACCGAGACAGCATCTTAGCTCTGGAAACACC.

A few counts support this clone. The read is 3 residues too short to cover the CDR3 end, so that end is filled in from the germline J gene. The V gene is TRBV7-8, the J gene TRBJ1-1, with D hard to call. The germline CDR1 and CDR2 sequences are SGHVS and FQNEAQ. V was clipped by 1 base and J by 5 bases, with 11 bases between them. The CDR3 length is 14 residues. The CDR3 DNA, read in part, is TGTGCCAGCAGCTTAGAGGTCTTAGGGACTGAA. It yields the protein CASSLEVLGTE. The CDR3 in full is CASSLEVLGTEAFF.

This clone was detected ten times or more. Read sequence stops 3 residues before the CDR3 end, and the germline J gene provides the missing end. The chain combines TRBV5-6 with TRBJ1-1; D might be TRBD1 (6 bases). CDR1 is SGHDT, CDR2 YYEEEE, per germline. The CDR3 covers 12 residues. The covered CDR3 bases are TGTGCCAGCAGCTCAGGGGCTTTGGAA. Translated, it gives CASSSGALE. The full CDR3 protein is CASSSGALEAFF. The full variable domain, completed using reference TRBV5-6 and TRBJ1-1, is DAGVTQSPTHLIKTRGQQVTLRCSPKSGHDTVSWYQQALGQGPQFIFQYYEEEERQRGNFPDRFSGHQFPNYSSELNVNALLLGDSALYLCASSSGALEAFFGQGTRLTVV.

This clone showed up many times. CDR3 residues: CASSLGAGDTGELFF. The part of the CDR3 DNA that was read is TGTGCCAGCAGCTTGGGGGCAGGGGACACCGGGGAG. The chain joins TRBV5-6 to TRBJ2-2; perhaps TRBD1 as D (6 bases). With the read ending 3 residues before the CDR3 end, the germline J gene is used to fill in that end. V shed 0 bases and J shed 3 bases, with 9 bases lying between them. The CDR3 is 15 amino acids. The germline V gene has CDR1 SGHDT and CDR2 YYEEEE.

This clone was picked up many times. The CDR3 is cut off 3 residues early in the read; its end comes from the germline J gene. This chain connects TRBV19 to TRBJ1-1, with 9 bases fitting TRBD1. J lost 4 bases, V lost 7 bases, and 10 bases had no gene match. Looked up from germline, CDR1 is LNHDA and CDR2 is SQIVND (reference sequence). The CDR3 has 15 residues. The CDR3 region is CASKRGQGKGTEAFF. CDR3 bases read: TGTGCCAGTAAAAGGGGACAGGGAAAGGGCACTGAA.

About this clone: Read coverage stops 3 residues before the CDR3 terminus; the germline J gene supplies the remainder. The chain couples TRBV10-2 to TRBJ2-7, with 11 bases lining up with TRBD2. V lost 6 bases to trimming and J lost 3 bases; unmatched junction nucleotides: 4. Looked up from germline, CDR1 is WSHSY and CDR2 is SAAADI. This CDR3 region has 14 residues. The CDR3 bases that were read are TGCGCCAGCAGGTCCGGGACTAGCGGCTACGAG. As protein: CASRSGTSGYE. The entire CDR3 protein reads CASRSGTSGYEQYF.

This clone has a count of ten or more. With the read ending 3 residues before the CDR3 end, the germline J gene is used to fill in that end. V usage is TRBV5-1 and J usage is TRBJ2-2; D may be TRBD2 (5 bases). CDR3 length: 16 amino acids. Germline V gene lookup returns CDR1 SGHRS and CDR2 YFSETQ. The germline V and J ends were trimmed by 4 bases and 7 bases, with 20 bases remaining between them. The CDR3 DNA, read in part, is TGCGCCAGCAGCCCGGACTCCCGACGGGTTGGCGGGGAG. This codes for CASSPDSRRVGGE. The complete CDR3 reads CASSPDSRRVGGELFF.

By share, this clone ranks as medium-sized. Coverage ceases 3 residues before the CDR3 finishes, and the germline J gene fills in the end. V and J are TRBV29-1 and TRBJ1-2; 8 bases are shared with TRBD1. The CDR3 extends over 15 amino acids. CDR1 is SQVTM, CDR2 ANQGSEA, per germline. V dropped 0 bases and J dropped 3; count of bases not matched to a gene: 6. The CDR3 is CSVEDLRDRYYGYTF. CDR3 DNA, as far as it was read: TGCAGCGTTGAAGATCTCCGGGACAGGTACTATGGC.

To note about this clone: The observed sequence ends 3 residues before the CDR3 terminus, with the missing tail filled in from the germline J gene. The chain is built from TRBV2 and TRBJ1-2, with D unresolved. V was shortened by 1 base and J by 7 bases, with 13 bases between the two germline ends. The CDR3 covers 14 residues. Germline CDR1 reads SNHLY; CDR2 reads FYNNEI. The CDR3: CASSEDPGLSGYTF. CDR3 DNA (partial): TGTGCCAGCAGTGAAGACCCCGGACTGAGTGGC.

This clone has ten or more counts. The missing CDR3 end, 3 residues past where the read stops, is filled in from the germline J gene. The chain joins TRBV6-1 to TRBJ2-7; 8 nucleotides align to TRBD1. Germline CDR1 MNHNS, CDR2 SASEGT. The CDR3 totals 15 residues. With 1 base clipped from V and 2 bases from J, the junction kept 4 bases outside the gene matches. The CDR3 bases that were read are TGTGCCAGCAGTGAAGGGGCAGGGGGCACCTACGAG. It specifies CASSEGAGGTYE. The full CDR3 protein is CASSEGAGGTYEQYF.